The 26 T cell receptor beta chains below come from one sample, sequenced in a study of cytomegalovirus exposure and HLA in healthy donors. The study ran its PCR with 60 Vbeta and 13 Jbeta primers. Assay: immunoSEQ multiplex PCR; the TCRdb copy retains only in-frame clones and omits some. This repertoire shows roughly 140,000 clones, roughly three quarters found once; its top ten account for roughly 4.6%. The specimen sequenced was PBMCs. These receptors originate from a woman in her forties or fifties in good health and CMV-seronegative.

The chain has TRBV27 and TRBJ2-3; D may be TRBD1 (6 bases). Trimming pared 5 bases from V and 5 bases from J, leaving 20 bases between. From germline, CDR1 is MNHEY and CDR2 SMNVEV (reference sequence). The CDR3 is made up of 16 amino acids. The CDR3 DNA is TGTGCCAGCAGTCCCAGGGGTACGGTGGTACAAGATACGCAGTATTTT. This encodes CASSPRGTVVQDTQYF.

The V and J genes are TRBV15 and TRBJ1-3, with D possibly being TRBD1 (5 bases). CDR1 LNHNV and CDR2 YYDKDF come from the germline V gene (reference sequence). The CDR3 has 20 amino acids. Trimming left V 0 bases short and J 3 bases short, with 24 bases between. The CDR3 region has the DNA TGTGCCACCAGCAGAGATTACGGGGGGAACTACTTAGACGATGGAAACACCATATATTTT. This codes for CATSRDYGGNYLDDGNTIYF.

The genes are TRBV7-2 and TRBJ2-7; tentatively, D is TRBD2 (5 bases). V lost 5 bases to trimming and J lost 2 bases, with 19 bases between them. Germline assignment: CDR1 SGHTA and CDR2 FQGNSA. The CDR3 covers 16 residues. CDR3 region: CASSPLGGLAAYEQYF. CDR3 DNA sequence: TGTGCCAGCAGCCCCCTCGGCGGACTCGCAGCCTACGAGCAGTACTTC.

The V call is TRBV4-2, the J call TRBJ1-2, with 9 positions matching TRBD1. Per germline, CDR1 LGHNA and CDR2 YNFKEQ. V lost 5 bases and J lost 3; bases outside the gene matches: 1. The CDR3 sequence is 13 residues long. CDR3 nucleotides: TGTGCCAGCAGCAGGGACAGGGACTATGGCTACACCTTC. The encoded protein is CASSRDRDYGYTF.

The V and J genes are TRBV6-5 and TRBJ2-2; 7 positions agree with TRBD2. V shed 6 bases and J 5 bases; nucleotides not matched to a gene: 3. The CDR3 consists of 13 residues. CDR1 and CDR2 (germline): MNHEY, SVGAGI. The DNA for the CDR3 is TGTGCCAGCAGGGGGGGGTTAACCGGGGAGCTGTTTTTT. Translation: CASRGGLTGELFF.

The rearrangement uses TRBV4-1 and TRBJ1-5; 8 bases line up with TRBD1. Per germline, CDR1 MGHRA and CDR2 YSYEKL. The CDR3 runs to 15 residues. After removal of 5 bases from V and 5 bases from J, the junction contained 8 bases not matched to a gene. In DNA form, the CDR3 reads TGCGCCAGCAGCGAAGGACAGGGTCAGTATCAGCCCCAGCATTTT. It yields the protein CASSEGQGQYQPQHF.

The chain uses TRBV9 and TRBJ1-4; D gene ambiguous. The ends were cut back, 0 bases at V and 5 bases at J, with 11 bases in the middle. Germline V gene lookup returns CDR1 SGDLS and CDR2 YYNGEE. CDR3 length: 15 amino acids. CDR3 in DNA: TGTGCCAGCAGCGTAGATGGAACAGTCAATGAAAAACTGTTTTTT. It encodes CASSVDGTVNEKLFF.

A single count supports this clone. This chain connects TRBV7-2 to TRBJ1-5, with D maybe TRBD1 (6 bases). Germline loops: CDR1 SGHTA, CDR2 FQGNSA. The V gene lost 1 base and the J gene lost 0 bases, with 10 bases spanning the gap. The CDR3 contains 16 residues. DNA for the CDR3: TGTGCCAGCAGCTTAGGGACAGTTTATAGCAATCAGCCCCAGCATTTT. The encoded protein is CASSLGTVYSNQPQHF.

The chain links TRBV15 to TRBJ2-1, with a tentative D call TRBD1 (5 bases). Trimming removed 0 bases from V and 5 bases from J, with 17 bases in between. Germline V gene lookup returns CDR1 LNHNV and CDR2 YYDKDF (reference sequence). The CDR3 contains 17 residues. The DNA for the CDR3 is TGTGCCACCAGCAGAGAGATCGGACATACCATAAACAATGAGCAGTTCTTC. It yields the protein CATSREIGHTINNEQFF.

The chain is built from TRBV5-6 and TRBJ2-5; 7 bases are a match to TRBD2. Germline V lookup: CDR1 SGHDT, CDR2 YYEEEE. Trimming cost V 7 bases and J 1 base; bases outside gene matches: 16. This CDR3 comprises 17 residues. CDR3 nucleotide sequence: TGTGCCAGCTGCGACCACCCTGGGGACTACCTCCAAGAGACCCAGTACTTC. Translating it yields CASCDHPGDYLQETQYF.

The rearrangement links TRBV10-3 to TRBJ1-1; the D gene is possibly TRBD1 (6 bases). The CDR3 sequence is 14 residues long. V lost 3 bases, J lost 8 bases, and 16 bases lay in between. Per germline, CDR1 ENHRY and CDR2 SYGVKD. DNA for the CDR3: TGTGCCATCAGTGACTTAGGACAGACAGGAGAAGCTTTCTTT. Residues: CAISDLGQTGEAFF.

On this clone: The sample holds other DNA sequences that translate to the same CDR3. The chain uses TRBV2 and TRBJ1-2; TRBD1 matches at 10 bases. This CDR3 has 13 residues. V shed 3 bases and J 5 bases; nucleotides not matched to a gene: 0. From germline, CDR1 is SNHLY and CDR2 FYNNEI. The CDR3 DNA follows: TGTGCCAGCAGTGAGGACAGGGGGTATGGCTACACCTTC. It yields the protein CASSEDRGYGYTF.

The chain employs TRBV7-2 and TRBJ2-5, with TRBD2 matching over 13 bases. Per germline, CDR1 SGHTA and CDR2 FQGNSA. After removal of 5 bases from V and 1 base from J, the junction contained 4 bases not matched to a gene. CDR3 length equals 16 residues. The CDR3, as DNA: TGTGCCAGCAGCACTGGGACTAGCGGGACCCAAGAGACCCAGTACTTC. Protein: CASSTGTSGTQETQYF.

Here the CDR3 DNA reads TGCGCCAGCAGCTTACTAGCGGGTCTCGGGCGGGAGCTGTTTTTT. Protein product: CASSLLAGLGRELFF. V usage is TRBV5-1 and J usage is TRBJ2-2; the match to TRBD2 covers 9 bases. CDR1 and CDR2 (germline): SGHRS, YFSETQ. CDR3 length: 15 residues. J lost 9 bases, V lost 2 bases, and 8 bases had no gene match.

The rearrangement uses TRBV29-1 and TRBJ2-3, with TRBD1 identical over 7 bases. The CDR3 spans 15 residues. Germline V gene data show CDR1 as SQVTM and CDR2 as ANQGSEA. The V gene end was trimmed by 3 bases and the J gene end by 6 bases; junction bases not matched to a gene: 12. The CDR3: CSVEEGTEGGDTQYF. CDR3 sequence (DNA): TGCAGCGTTGAGGAAGGGACAGAGGGTGGGGATACGCAGTATTTT.

CDR3: CASTTSPRYSGNTIYF. CDR3 nucleotides: TGTGCCAGCACCACTTCCCCCCGCTACTCTGGAAACACCATATATTTT. J is TRBJ1-3 and V is TRBV7-9; D remains ambiguous. Trimming removed 7 bases from V and 0 bases from J, with 16 bases in between. This CDR3 is 16 amino acids long. In germline, CDR1 is SEHNR, CDR2 FQNEAQ (reference sequence).

Concerning this clone: Relative to the germline gene, one junction end is altered; a read error may explain this. The chain couples TRBV5-1 to TRBJ1-4; no definite D call. Germline CDR1 is SGHRS and CDR2 is YFSETQ. This CDR3 contains 14 residues. CDR3 region: CASSFSATNEELFF. CDR3 coding DNA: TGCGCCAGCAGCTTCAGTGCAACTAATGAAGAACTGTTTTTT.

This clone was counted only a few times. This chain uses TRBV10-3 with TRBJ1-1; D may be TRBD1 (6 bases). This CDR3 spans 13 amino acids. V was cut by 9 bases and J by 0 bases, with 11 bases left in between. Germline CDR1 ENHRY, CDR2 SYGVKD. The CDR3 spells CAIGGGLNTEAFF. Here the CDR3 DNA reads TGTGCCATAGGGGGGGGGCTGAACACTGAAGCTTTCTTT.

The rearrangement joins TRBV11-3 to TRBJ2-2, with 12 nucleotides matching TRBD2. The CDR3 spans 15 residues. V lost 4 bases and J lost 7; bases outside the gene matches: 4. Per the germline V gene, CDR1 is SGHNT and CDR2 is YENEEA. CDR3 coding DNA: TGTGCCAGCAGCTCGACTAGCGGGGGTTTCGGGGAGCTGTTTTTT. It yields the protein CASSSTSGGFGELFF.

J is TRBJ1-4 and V is TRBV7-6, with TRBD1 as a possible D gene (6 bases). V was shortened by 4 bases and J by 4 bases, with 10 bases between the two germline ends. The CDR3 consists of 14 residues. Germline CDR1 reads SGHVS; CDR2 reads FNYEAQ. The CDR3 spells CASSSRGRNEKLFF. Here the CDR3 DNA reads TGTGCCAGCAGCTCCAGGGGCCGTAATGAAAAACTGTTTTTT.

This clone was counted once. The V and J genes are TRBV5-1 and TRBJ2-1, with D maybe TRBD1 (5 bases). CDR1 and CDR2 (germline): SGHRS, YFSETQ. The CDR3 contains 15 residues. Trimming removed 2 bases from V and 1 base from J, with 10 bases in between. The CDR3, as DNA: TGCGCCAGCAGCTTCGCAGGGTGGTCCTACAATGAGCAGTTCTTC. Encoded protein: CASSFAGWSYNEQFF.

This sequence joins TRBV5-6 and TRBJ2-5; 12 nucleotides agree with TRBD2. J lost 2 bases, V lost 4 bases, and 0 bases had no gene match. Germline CDR1 and CDR2: SGHDT and YYEEEE. CDR3 length equals 14 residues. The CDR3 DNA reads TGTGCCAGCAGCACTAGCGGGGGGCAAGAGACCCAGTACTTC. Translation gives CASSTSGGQETQYF.

The chain recombines TRBV5-5 with TRBJ1-2; weak D call: TRBD1 (6 bases). Trimming shortened V by 2 bases and J by 2 bases, and 10 bases separated the two germline ends. This CDR3 has 14 residues. The germline CDR1 and CDR2 sequences are SGHKS and YYEKEE (reference sequence). CDR3 nucleotides: TGTGCCAGCAGCTTTAACGGACAGAACTATGGCTACACCTTC. It yields the protein CASSFNGQNYGYTF.

The CDR3 region is CASGPGNSPQHF. In DNA, the CDR3 is TGTGCTAGTGGTCCCGGTAACTCACCCCAGCATTTT. V is TRBV12-5 and J is TRBJ1-5, with no clear D. Germline CDR1 and CDR2: LGHNT and FRNRAP. V dropped 5 bases and J dropped 10 bases, with 12 bases sitting between them. This CDR3 has 12 amino acids.

This clone occurred a few times. The CDR3 protein is CASSLYRAASSGYTF. CDR3 bases: TGTGCCAGCAGTTTATACAGGGCGGCCTCGAGTGGCTACACCTTC. This chain uses TRBV27 with TRBJ1-2; tentative D call: TRBD1 (6 bases). The V gene lost 1 base and the J gene lost 7 bases, with 16 bases spanning the gap. Germline values: CDR1 MNHEY, CDR2 SMNVEV (reference sequence). CDR3 size: 15 residues.

This clone was detected once. This rearrangement joins TRBV7-2 to TRBJ2-2; maybe TRBD2 (5 bases). Germline V CDR1 and CDR2: SGHTA, FQGNSA. The CDR3 consists of 16 residues. Trimming took off 1 base at V and 1 base at J, with 10 bases between the two ends. The CDR3 is CASSLVSGMNTGELFF. In DNA, the CDR3 is TGTGCCAGCAGCTTAGTCTCGGGGATGAACACCGGGGAGCTGTTTTTT.